This TCR beta chain was captured by sequencing in a study of cytomegalovirus exposure and HLA in healthy donors (TCRdb year 2017). Regarding the study in general: According to a later analysis, one platform produced both the roughly 110 validation repertoires and the 670 or so repertoires of the first cohort. The aim of the study was to test whether cataloging public T cell receptors could identify signatures of past pathogen exposure. Besides the first cohort of more than 650 subjects, a separate validation cohort made up of roughly 120 different subjects was used. To predict cytomegalovirus infection status, the study combined high-throughput TCR immunosequencing, statistical association of individual TCRs with disease status, and machine learning.

Separate from the approximately 700-subject first cohort, the validation cohort of over 90 subjects was the group to which the donors belonged. Study-wide findings and limitations: It was suggested by the authors that the approach could potentially be generalized to other disease states and immunological phenotypes. A later analysis found that TCRs clustered in the first cohort also tended to co-occur in the 120 validation repertoires, with more than 90% of cluster scores above 0. In vitro tests confirmed that a few of the cytomegalovirus-associated TCR beta chains recognize cytomegalovirus antigens. In the study, around 150 TCR beta chains were listed as associated with cytomegalovirus. A later analysis lacked HLA typing for the validation cohort, so it scored co-occurrence in that cohort across all 120 repertoires. Across donors, most TCR sequences were observed very rarely, whereas some public TCRs were present in many individuals. The classifier was reported to diagnose cytomegalovirus status with high specificity and sensitivity in both the original and validation cohorts.

The library was obtained by the immunoSEQ multiplex PCR assay. Per the original workflow: A statistical classification framework was developed to diagnose cytomegalovirus status using the catalog of TCR beta chain sequences. In TCRdb, the immuneACCESS table is reduced to in-frame sequences with V and J assigned. These tables do not hold every clone; where another copy was compared, an unresolved V gene accounts for under half, and the others remain unexplained. Clone size and the V and J calls come from that table; the DNA yielded D and trimming. This sample is represented by 150,000 or so clones; about 87% of them were singletons. Of the sample, about 6.4% falls within the top ten clones. Of note for this clone: The antigen it binds to is not known. No quality values exist for individual bases; no much larger clone is one base distant.

Trimming takes 3 bases off V and 7 bases off J; junction bases not matched to a gene: 7. Its CDR3 holds 15 amino acids, cysteine through phenylalanine. The entry retains the CDR3 DNA only, 45 bases that are in frame from base 1. As encoded in the germline V gene, CDR1 is SQVTM while CDR2 is ANQGSEA. The sequence derives from a woman aged 25 to 39 in good health and CMV-seropositive. The sequencing input was PBMCs. The V and J genes are TRBV29-1 and TRBJ2-2; 11 central nucleotides agree with TRBD2. The CDR3 protein is CSVETSGDRGGELFF. DNA sequence: TGCAGCGTTGAGACTAGCGGGGACCGGGGCGGGGAGCTGTTTTTT.